The next 21 T cell receptor beta chains were all read from a single sample in a study of T-cell memory formation after mild COVID-19. TCRdb reprocessed the 5' RACE reads via MiXCR and lists one record per CDR3 protein. Of fewer than 600,000 distinct CDR3 sequences in the sample, about a fifth were seen once. Material for sequencing was PBMCs or a T cell subset sorted from them (not recorded which). The receptors were gathered from an adult woman who had mild COVID-19 (a few samples of this study predate the infection). Cell type and time point are not known.

This clonotype was observed a few times. V gene TRBV18 combines with J gene TRBJ2-3; 10 bases fit TRBD2. Germline loops: CDR1 KGHSH, CDR2 LQKENI. V lost 2 bases and J lost 4; bases outside the gene matches: 6. The CDR3 has 16 amino acids. CDR3: CASSPGLAGAADTQYF. Here the CDR3 DNA reads TGTGCCAGCTCACCAGGTCTAGCGGGAGCGGCAGATACGCAGTATTTT.

This chain uses TRBV7-9 with TRBJ1-6, with D possibly being TRBD1 (6 bases). The CDR3 extends over 15 amino acids. CDR1 is SEHNR, CDR2 FQNEAQ, per germline (reference sequence). V lost 3 bases and J lost 4, with 10 bases in between. The CDR3: CASSFSGDYNSPLHF. CDR3 bases: TGTGCCAGCAGCTTTTCAGGGGATTATAATTCACCCCTCCACTTT.

The V and J genes are TRBV27 and TRBJ1-2; possible D gene TRBD1, 6 bases. Trimming took off 8 bases at V and 5 bases at J, with 18 bases between the two ends. Germline V CDR1 and CDR2: MNHEY, SMNVEV (reference sequence). The CDR3 has 14 residues. As DNA, the CDR3 is TGTGCCAGCGGCTTCAGGGGTGTAAATTATGGCTACACCTTC. Protein product: CASGFRGVNYGYTF.

V is TRBV5-1 and J is TRBJ2-7; no clear D gene. The CDR3 length is 12 residues. V was pared by 1 base and J by 5 bases, with 7 bases between. Germline lookup yields CDR1 SGHRS and CDR2 YFSETQ. CDR3 nucleotides: TGCGCCAGCAGCTTGCGAGTCAACGAGCAGTACTTC. Translating gives CASSLRVNEQYF.

The chain combines TRBV5-1 with TRBJ2-3; no definite D call. The V and J ends lost 0 bases and 4 bases respectively, with 9 bases between them. This CDR3 is built from 14 residues. Germline loops: CDR1 SGHRS, CDR2 YFSETQ. This CDR3 is CASSLEGIPDTQYF. The CDR3 bases are TGCGCCAGCAGCTTGGAAGGGATCCCAGATACGCAGTATTTT.

This clonotype was seen repeatedly, ten times or more. V gene TRBV27 combines with J gene TRBJ2-7, with D possibly matching TRBD2 (6 bases). The germline V gene has CDR1 MNHEY and CDR2 SMNVEV (reference sequence). CDR3 length: 13 amino acids. Deletions cut 5 bases from V and 7 bases from J, with 15 bases between. The CDR3 is CASSPPGRGEQYF. The CDR3, as DNA: TGTGCCAGCAGTCCCCCCGGCCGGGGGGAGCAGTACTTC.

V is TRBV7-6 and J is TRBJ2-1; no reliable D call. V was cut by 2 bases and J by 10 bases, with 12 bases left in between. Germline assignment: CDR1 SGHVS and CDR2 FNYEAQ. This CDR3 is 13 amino acids long. The CDR3 DNA is TGTGCCAGCAGCTTACGTATTAGTGAGGAGCAGTTCTTC. Protein sequence: CASSLRISEEQFF.

The chain combines TRBV12-3 or TRBV12-4 with TRBJ2-3; D gene ambiguous. V gave up 7 bases and J gave up 7 bases, with 9 bases separating them. The CDR3 consists of 11 residues. CDR3 region: CASTLGNTQYF. Here the CDR3 DNA reads TGTGCCAGCACCTTAGGCAATACGCAGTATTTT.

The chain joins TRBV5-1 to TRBJ1-2; no clear D. Germline V gene sequence: CDR1 SGHRS, CDR2 YFSETQ. The CDR3 loop spans 15 amino acids. Trimming shortened V by 0 bases and J by 2 bases, and 11 bases separated the two germline ends. In DNA form, the CDR3 reads TGCGCCAGCAGCTTGGCTGGATTAACCAACTATGGCTACACCTTC. Its protein is CASSLAGLTNYGYTF.

The chain employs TRBV12-3 or TRBV12-4 and TRBJ2-5; 7 bases map to TRBD2. The ends lost 6 bases at V and 5 bases at J; junction bases unmatched: 12. The CDR3 totals 15 residues. CDR3 in amino acids: CASRGPAGLWETQYF. CDR3 DNA sequence: TGTGCCAGCAGAGGCCCAGCGGGGCTTTGGGAGACCCAGTACTTC.

In its sample, this clonotype was seen a few times. The rearrangement joins TRBV4-3 to TRBJ1-1; D may be TRBD1 (5 bases). The CDR3 is 14 amino acids. V lost 6 bases and J lost 6, with 17 bases in between. Germline values: CDR1 LGHNA, CDR2 YSLEER. CDR3 residues: CASRLKYGGAEAFF. In DNA, the CDR3 is TGCGCCAGCAGACTAAAATACGGGGGTGCTGAAGCTTTCTTT.

This clonotype was recorded only once. V usage is TRBV6-5 and J usage is TRBJ1-1; 9 nucleotides align to TRBD1. Trimming took 2 bases from V and 1 from J; bases not matched to a gene: 8. Germline-derived CDR1 and CDR2 are MNHEY and SVGAGI. There are 17 residues in the CDR3. CDR3 in DNA: TGTGCCAGCAGTTACCTCGGGACAGGGAAGAAGAACACTGAAGCTTTCTTT. Translation gives CASSYLGTGKKNTEAFF.

This clonotype was observed a few times. This chain joins TRBV5-1 and TRBJ2-3; D not resolved. Germline CDR1 is SGHRS and CDR2 is YFSETQ. V lost 0 bases and J 4 bases, leaving 6 bases between the germline ends. The CDR3 contains 13 residues. The CDR3 sequence is CASSLVTADTQYF. The DNA of the CDR3 is TGCGCCAGCAGCTTGGTAACAGCAGATACGCAGTATTTT.

The chain recombines TRBV5-1 with TRBJ2-5; 10 positions agree with TRBD2. Trimming cost V 0 bases and J 4 bases; bases outside gene matches: 3. Per the germline V gene, CDR1 is SGHRS and CDR2 is YFSETQ. This CDR3 comprises 15 residues. CDR3 sequence reads: CASSLASGGIETQYF. The CDR3 DNA reads TGCGCCAGCAGCTTGGCTAGCGGGGGAATAGAGACCCAGTACTTC.

DNA for the CDR3: TGTGCCAGCAGCGCTCGGCAGCCACCAGATACGCAGTATTTT. Its protein is CASSARQPPDTQYF. The chain is built from TRBV7-8 and TRBJ2-3; D is unresolved. The CDR3 runs to 14 residues. CDR1 is SGHVS and CDR2 is FQNEAQ in the germline V gene. Trimming removed 5 bases at V and 4 bases at J, with 13 bases between.

In its sample, this clonotype was seen many times. The rearrangement joins TRBV2 to TRBJ2-5; TRBD2 might be the D (7 bases). The CDR3 consists of 16 residues. Germline assignment: CDR1 SNHLY and CDR2 FYNNEI. With 1 base removed from V and 5 bases from J, the gap between germline ends came to 17 bases. CDR3 protein: CASSEGAGAAWETQYF. In nucleotides, the CDR3 is TGTGCCAGCAGTGAAGGCGCGGGGGCTGCTTGGGAGACCCAGTACTTC.

This chain links TRBV20-1 with TRBJ1-1; D remains ambiguous. The germline CDR1 and CDR2 sequences are DFQATT and SNEGSKA (reference sequence). This CDR3 has 10 residues. Trimming shortened V by 1 base and J by 8 bases, and 5 bases separated the two germline ends. The CDR3: CSARGREAFF. DNA of the CDR3: TGCAGTGCTAGAGGAAGGGAAGCTTTCTTT.

V and J are TRBV24-1 and TRBJ2-5, with TRBD2 matching 7 bases. CDR3 size: 16 residues. Germline V gene data show CDR1 as KGHDR and CDR2 as SFDVKD. V was pared by 1 base and J by 7 bases, with 11 bases of the junction left unmatched. The DNA of the CDR3 is TGTGCCACCAGTGATTTCCCAAGCGGGGCCTCAGGGACCCAGTACTTC. It codes for CATSDFPSGASGTQYF.

This clonotype was seen a few times. V usage is TRBV6-5 and J usage is TRBJ2-7; 7 bases fit TRBD1. This CDR3 spans 16 amino acids. Germline-derived CDR1 and CDR2 are MNHEY and SVGAGI. V lost 4 bases, J lost 2 bases, and 11 bases stayed unmatched. As DNA, the CDR3 is TGTGCCAGCAGTTCTACCCCTGACAGGGTCACCTACGAGCAGTACTTC. Its translation: CASSSTPDRVTYEQYF.

This sequence joins TRBV20-1 and TRBJ2-1, with D tentatively TRBD2 (6 bases). This CDR3 is 14 amino acids long. Trimming shortened V by 1 base and J by 8 bases, and 15 bases separated the two germline ends. In germline, CDR1 is DFQATT, CDR2 SNEGSKA (reference sequence). CDR3 nucleotides: TGCAGTGCTAGAGCTGGCGGACTAAGGGATGAGCAGTTCTTC. Its translation: CSARAGGLRDEQFF.

This clonotype was picked up a small number of times. The chain links TRBV5-1 to TRBJ2-2; D gene ambiguous. V was clipped by 4 bases and J by 3 bases, with 13 bases between them. Germline CDR1 is SGHRS and CDR2 is YFSETQ. The CDR3 has 15 residues. The chain's CDR3 is CASSQTARDTGELFF. CDR3 sequence (DNA): TGCGCCAGCAGCCAGACGGCCCGGGACACCGGGGAGCTGTTTTTT.